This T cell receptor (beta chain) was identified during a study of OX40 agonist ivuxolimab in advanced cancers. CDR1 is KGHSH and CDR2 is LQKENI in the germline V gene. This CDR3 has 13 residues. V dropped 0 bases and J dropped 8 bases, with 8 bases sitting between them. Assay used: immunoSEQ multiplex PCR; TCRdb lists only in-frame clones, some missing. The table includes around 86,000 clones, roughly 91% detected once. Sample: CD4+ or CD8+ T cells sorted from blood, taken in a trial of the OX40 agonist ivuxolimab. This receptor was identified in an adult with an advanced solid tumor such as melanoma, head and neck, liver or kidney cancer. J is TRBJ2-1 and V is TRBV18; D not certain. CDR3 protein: CASSPPDEYEQFF. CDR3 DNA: TGTGCCAGCTCACCACCGGATGAGTATGAGCAGTTCTTC.